The 28 T cell receptor beta chains given below trace back to one sample, sequenced in a study of identical twins. TCRdb redid the calling of the 5' RACE reads with MiXCR, one entry per CDR3 protein. The table records 1.5 million or so distinct CDR3 sequences, under 35% of them present only once. The specimen sequenced was cord blood. These receptors were taken from a newborn girl in good health.

The V call is TRBV12-3 or TRBV12-4, the J call TRBJ1-5; TRBD1 matches 10 bases. Trimming took 6 bases from V and 9 from J; bases not matched to a gene: 11. CDR3 length: 15 amino acids. The DNA of the CDR3 is TGTGCCAGCAGCGTGACAGGGGGCCGGAGTGGGCCCCAGCATTTT. Translation gives CASSVTGGRSGPQHF.

This clonotype was seen a handful of times. The CDR3 reads CSARDVEGWETQYF. CDR3 nucleotide sequence: TGCAGTGCTAGAGATGTGGAGGGTTGGGAGACCCAGTACTTC. The gene calls are TRBV20-1 and TRBJ2-5; D perhaps matches TRBD2 (6 bases). Trimming removed 0 bases from V and 5 bases from J, with 13 bases in between. This CDR3 spans 14 amino acids. Germline CDR1 reads DFQATT; CDR2 reads SNEGSKA (reference sequence).

The chain links TRBV7-8 to TRBJ2-3; 7 bases agree with TRBD2. This CDR3 comprises 17 residues. Germline-derived CDR1 and CDR2 are SGHVS and FQNEAQ. The V segment lost 1 base and the J segment 2 bases; nucleotides outside the gene matches: 9. CDR3 sequence (DNA): TGTGCCAGCAGCTTAGGTTTAGGCGGGAGCTACACAGATACGCAGTATTTT. Protein: CASSLGLGGSYTDTQYF.

A few counts support this clonotype. This sequence joins TRBV5-1 and TRBJ2-3, with D possibly being TRBD1 (6 bases). Trimming left V 0 bases short and J 1 base short, with 15 bases between. CDR3 length: 17 residues. Germline values: CDR1 SGHRS, CDR2 YFSETQ. The DNA for the CDR3 is TGCGCCAGCAGCTTGGGCCTATGGGACATGCGCACAGATACGCAGTATTTT. Translating gives CASSLGLWDMRTDTQYF.

This clonotype occurred a few times. This chain's CDR3 is CASSLGGLAGGGKNIQYF. In DNA, the CDR3 is TGTGCCAGCAGCTTAGGGGGACTAGCGGGAGGGGGCAAAAACATTCAGTACTTC. V is TRBV7-2 and J is TRBJ2-4, with 16 nucleotides matching TRBD2. This CDR3 is 18 amino acids long. The V gene end was trimmed by 1 base and the J gene end by 3 bases; junction bases not matched to a gene: 3. Germline V lookup: CDR1 SGHTA, CDR2 FQGNSA.

This clonotype was recorded once. The chain has TRBV20-1 and TRBJ1-4; TRBD1 might be the D (6 bases). Germline values: CDR1 DFQATT, CDR2 SNEGSKA (reference sequence). The CDR3 extends over 12 amino acids. V lost 3 bases and J lost 8, with 10 bases in between. CDR3 region: CSASKTGEKLFF. CDR3 coding DNA: TGCAGTGCTAGCAAGACAGGAGAAAAACTGTTTTTT.

The sample holds a few counts of this clonotype. This chain links TRBV4-2 with TRBJ2-4; 9 bases align to TRBD1. Germline CDR1 reads LGHNA; CDR2 reads YNFKEQ. This CDR3 is built from 16 residues. V lost 1 base and J lost 3; bases outside the gene matches: 4. Here the CDR3 DNA reads TGTGCCAGCAGCCAAGCCGGGACAGGGCGCAAAAACATTCAGTACTTC. This codes for CASSQAGTGRKNIQYF.

For the CDR3, the DNA is TGTGCCACCAGCAGAACTAGCGGGAGTATAGTTGAGCAGTTCTTC. It yields the protein CATSRTSGSIVEQFF. The chain is built from TRBV15 and TRBJ2-1; 11 nucleotides agree with TRBD2. Germline V gives CDR1 LNHNV, CDR2 YYDKDF (reference sequence). The CDR3 runs 15 residues. V dropped 2 bases and J dropped 9; count of bases not matched to a gene: 6.

This clonotype appeared a few times. The chain uses TRBV5-6 and TRBJ2-1, with D perhaps TRBD2 (5 bases). The CDR3 loop spans 14 amino acids. Trimming took off 2 bases at V and 5 bases at J, with 11 bases between the two ends. Per germline, CDR1 SGHDT and CDR2 YYEEEE. The CDR3 loop reads CASSFETTNNEQFF. CDR3 coding DNA: TGTGCCAGCAGCTTCGAGACTACGAACAATGAGCAGTTCTTC.

The rearrangement uses TRBV6-2 or TRBV6-3 and TRBJ1-5, with 7 nucleotides matching TRBD1. The length of the CDR3 is 18 residues. The ends lost 8 bases at V and 0 bases at J; junction bases unmatched: 16. Looked up from germline, CDR1 is MNHEY and CDR2 is SVGEGT. This CDR3 is CASRGGTARPYSNQPQHF. The CDR3 coding sequence is TGTGCCAGCCGGGGCGGGACAGCCAGACCTTATAGCAATCAGCCCCAGCATTTT.

This clonotype was seen repeatedly, ten times or more. V usage is TRBV25-1 and J usage is TRBJ1-2; possible D gene TRBD1, 5 bases. CDR1 MGHDK and CDR2 SYGVNS come from the germline V gene. This CDR3 is 14 amino acids long. Trimming left V 1 base short and J 4 bases short, with 10 bases between. The CDR3 DNA is TGTGCCAGCAGTGAATTTGGGGACTCCTATGGCTACACCTTC. It codes for CASSEFGDSYGYTF.

This clonotype was observed many times. This sequence joins TRBV10-3 and TRBJ2-3; D uncertain. With 5 bases removed from V and 6 bases from J, the gap between germline ends came to 12 bases. Germline values: CDR1 ENHRY, CDR2 SYGVKD. The CDR3 spans 13 residues. The CDR3 DNA sequence: TGTGCCATCAGTCAAACCTCGGATGATACGCAGTATTTT. Its protein is CAISQTSDDTQYF.

V usage is TRBV11-2 and J usage is TRBJ2-1, with 8 positions matching TRBD2. J gave up 4 bases and V 2 bases, and 4 bases lay outside the gene matches. Germline V lookup: CDR1 SGHAT, CDR2 FQNNGV. The CDR3 has 15 amino acids. The CDR3 region is CASSLPGGRYNEQFF. CDR3 in DNA: TGTGCCAGCAGCTTACCGGGGGGGAGATACAATGAGCAGTTCTTC.

This clonotype was seen only a few times. The chain has TRBV28 and TRBJ2-3, with TRBD1 as a possible D gene (6 bases). V lost 6 bases to trimming and J lost 1 base, with 11 bases between them. Germline assignment: CDR1 MDHEN and CDR2 SYDVKM. This CDR3 is built from 14 residues. CDR3 coding DNA: TGTGCCAGCAGACCAGGGGTTCGCACAGATACGCAGTATTTT. Translated, it gives CASRPGVRTDTQYF.

This clonotype has at least ten counts. This rearrangement joins TRBV7-2 to TRBJ2-4; D perhaps matches TRBD2 (5 bases). CDR1 is SGHTA and CDR2 is FQGNSA in the germline V gene. The V end lost 5 bases, the J end lost 9 bases, and 14 bases lay between the germline ends. This CDR3 is 13 amino acids long. CDR3 amino acids: CASSLRLFGIQYF. CDR3 sequence (DNA): TGTGCCAGCAGCCTACGACTATTCGGCATTCAGTACTTC.

This clonotype was observed many times. This chain joins TRBV3-1 and TRBJ2-4, with D possibly being TRBD1 (5 bases). Germline CDR1 reads LGHDT; CDR2 reads YNNKEL (reference sequence). This CDR3 has 16 amino acids. V lost 6 bases and J lost 2, with 17 bases in between. The CDR3 DNA is TGTGCCAGCAGGCGAGACCAACCAGGGTCCAAAAACATTCAGTACTTC. Amino acid sequence: CASRRDQPGSKNIQYF. The full variable domain, rest sourced from reference TRBV3-1 and TRBJ2-4, is DTAVSQTPKYLVTQMGNDKSIKCEQNLGHDTMYWYKQDSKKFLKIMFSYNNKELIINETVPNRFSPKSPDKAHLNLHINSLELGDSAVYFCASRRDQPGSKNIQYFGAGTRLSVL.

The chain carries TRBV20-1 and TRBJ2-3; TRBD2 is a possible D gene (6 bases). Looked up from germline, CDR1 is DFQATT and CDR2 is SNEGSKA (reference sequence). Trimming cost V 3 bases and J 3 bases, with 10 bases left between them. CDR3 length: 13 residues. CDR3: CSASTSITDTQYF. CDR3 in DNA: TGCAGTGCTAGCACTAGCATTACAGATACGCAGTATTTT.

The J gene is TRBJ2-5, the V gene TRBV20-1; TRBD2 might be the D (6 bases). The CDR3 extends over 16 amino acids. Germline V gene sequence: CDR1 DFQATT, CDR2 SNEGSKA (reference sequence). V was cut by 3 bases and J by 5 bases, with 22 bases left in between. The CDR3 loop is CSARSPSGGNRETQYF. CDR3 DNA sequence: TGCAGTGCTAGGTCACCCTCTGGAGGGAATCGGGAGACCCAGTACTTC.

The CDR3 nucleotides are TGCGCCAGCAGCCAACCGGGGACTAGCGGGGGAAATACGCAGTATTTT. Its protein is CASSQPGTSGGNTQYF. The chain has TRBV4-1 and TRBJ2-3, with TRBD2 identical over 14 bases. From germline, CDR1 is MGHRA and CDR2 YSYEKL. V lost 2 bases and J lost 7; bases outside the gene matches: 5. This CDR3 comprises 16 residues.

The V gene is TRBV4-2, the J gene TRBJ1-4, with D unresolved. Per the germline V gene, CDR1 is LGHNA and CDR2 is YNFKEQ. This CDR3 is built from 15 residues. V shed 0 bases and J shed 5 bases, with 10 bases lying between them. This CDR3 is CASSQDAPRNEKLFF. DNA of the CDR3: TGTGCCAGCAGCCAAGACGCCCCGAGGAATGAAAAACTGTTTTTT.

The chain is built from TRBV7-9 and TRBJ1-2, with D unresolved. The germline V gene encodes CDR1 SEHNR and CDR2 FQNEAQ (reference sequence). Trimming stripped 10 bases from V and 8 bases from J, with 20 bases between. The CDR3 covers 13 residues. The CDR3 DNA reads as TGTGCCACTCTAAGTACTGGGTTGGTCGGCTACACCTTC. Its protein product is CATLSTGLVGYTF.

This clonotype was observed a few times. This sequence joins TRBV2 and TRBJ2-5, with 8 nucleotides matching TRBD2. The CDR3 has 14 amino acids. Trimming at V came to 2 bases and at J to 3 bases, leaving 2 bases not matched to a gene. Looked up from germline, CDR1 is SNHLY and CDR2 is FYNNEI. The CDR3 loop is CASSEKLAEETQYF. In nucleotides, the CDR3 is TGTGCCAGCAGTGAAAAACTAGCGGAAGAGACCCAGTACTTC. Complete variable domain (other parts from reference TRBV2 and TRBJ2-5): EPEVTQTPSHQVTQMGQEVILRCVPISNHLYFYWYRQILGQKVEFLVSFYNNEISEKSEIFDDQFSVERPDGSNFTLKIRSTKLEDSAMYFCASSEKLAEETQYFGPGTRLLVL.

The chain has TRBV2 and TRBJ2-1; 8 positions match TRBD2. V shed 9 bases and J 6 bases; nucleotides not matched to a gene: 7. The CDR3 is 13 residues long. CDR1 and CDR2 from the germline V gene are SNHLY and FYNNEI. CDR3 coding DNA: TGTGCCAGGGGGACTAGTCCGGGCAATGAGCAGTTCTTC. It codes for CARGTSPGNEQFF.

CDR3 loop: CATSDGGQGEQYF. The CDR3 DNA is TGTGCCACCAGTGACGGTGGACAGGGCGAGCAGTACTTC. The chain uses TRBV24-1 and TRBJ2-7; 8 bases are shared with TRBD1. CDR1 KGHDR and CDR2 SFDVKD come from the germline V gene. V gave up 4 bases and J gave up 6 bases; unmatched junction bases: 4. The CDR3 runs 13 residues.

This clonotype was counted many times. This sequence joins TRBV12-3 or TRBV12-4 and TRBJ2-5; D is perhaps TRBD1 (6 bases). V was clipped by 4 bases and J by 5 bases, with 11 bases between them. This CDR3 comprises 13 residues. The CDR3 DNA reads TGTGCCAGCAGTTCGGACAGTAGGGAGACCCAGTACTTC. Protein product: CASSSDSRETQYF.

This clonotype was observed a handful of times. The rearrangement links TRBV6-1 to TRBJ2-7; D might be TRBD1 (6 bases). CDR3 length: 15 amino acids. Germline-derived CDR1 and CDR2 are MNHNS and SASEGT. V gave up 5 bases and J gave up 0 bases, with 14 bases separating them. CDR3 residues: CASSSAGVSSYEQYF. In nucleotides, the CDR3 is TGTGCCAGCAGTTCGGCAGGGGTCTCCTCCTACGAGCAGTACTTC.

This clonotype was observed a few times. The genes are TRBV7-8 and TRBJ2-7, with 8 nucleotides matching TRBD1. In germline, CDR1 is SGHVS, CDR2 FQNEAQ. This CDR3 region has 15 residues. Trimming at V came to 1 base and at J to 2 bases, leaving 4 bases not matched to a gene. The CDR3 DNA is TGTGCCAGCAGCTTAGTCGAGACAGGGGCCTACGAGCAGTACTTC. Translated, it gives CASSLVETGAYEQYF.

The chain uses TRBV20-1 and TRBJ2-3; D not certain. CDR1 is DFQATT, CDR2 SNEGSKA, per germline (reference sequence). The V end was cut by 2 bases, the J end by 0 bases, with 9 bases between. The CDR3 loop spans 14 amino acids. The CDR3 sequence is CSARPQTSTDTQYF. For the CDR3, the DNA is TGCAGTGCTAGACCCCAGACTAGCACAGATACGCAGTATTTT.